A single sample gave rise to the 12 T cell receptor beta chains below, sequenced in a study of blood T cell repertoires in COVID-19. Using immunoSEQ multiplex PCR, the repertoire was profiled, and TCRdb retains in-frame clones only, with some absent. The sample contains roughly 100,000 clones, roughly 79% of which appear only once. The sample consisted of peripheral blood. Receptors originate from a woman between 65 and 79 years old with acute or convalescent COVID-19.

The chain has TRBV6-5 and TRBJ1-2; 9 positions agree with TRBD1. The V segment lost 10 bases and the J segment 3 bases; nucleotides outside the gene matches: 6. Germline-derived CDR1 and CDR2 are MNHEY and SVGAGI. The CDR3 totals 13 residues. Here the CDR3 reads CATLQGAHYGYTF. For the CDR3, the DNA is TGTGCCACACTACAGGGGGCTCACTATGGCTACACCTTC.

CDR3 nucleotide sequence: TGTGCCAGCAGCTTGCGGGTCAGGGGTGGCACTGAAGCTTTCTTT. Encoded protein: CASSLRVRGGTEAFF. The chain recombines TRBV5-4 with TRBJ1-1; TRBD1 is a possible D gene (6 bases). V lost 1 base, J lost 4 bases, and 14 bases lay in between. CDR1 is SGHNT and CDR2 is YYREEE in the germline V gene (reference sequence). This CDR3 has 15 amino acids.

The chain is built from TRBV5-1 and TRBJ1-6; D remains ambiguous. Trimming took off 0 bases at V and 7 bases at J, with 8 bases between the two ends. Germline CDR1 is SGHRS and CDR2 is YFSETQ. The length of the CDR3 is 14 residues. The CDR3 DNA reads TGCGCCAGCAGCTTGGATAGCGCAAATTCACCCCTCCACTTT. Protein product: CASSLDSANSPLHF.

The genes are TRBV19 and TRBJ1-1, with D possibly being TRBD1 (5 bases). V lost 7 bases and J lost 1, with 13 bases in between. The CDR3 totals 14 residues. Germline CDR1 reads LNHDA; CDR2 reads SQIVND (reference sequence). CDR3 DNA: TGTGCCAGTACCTTATCAGGGTGGAACACTGAAGCTTTCTTT. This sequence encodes CASTLSGWNTEAFF.

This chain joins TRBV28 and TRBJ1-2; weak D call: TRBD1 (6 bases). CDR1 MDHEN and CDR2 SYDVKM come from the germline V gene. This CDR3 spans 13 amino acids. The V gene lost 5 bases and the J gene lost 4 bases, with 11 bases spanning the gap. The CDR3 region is CASSEGDRYGYTF. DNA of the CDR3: TGTGCCAGCAGTGAGGGGGATCGCTATGGCTACACCTTC.

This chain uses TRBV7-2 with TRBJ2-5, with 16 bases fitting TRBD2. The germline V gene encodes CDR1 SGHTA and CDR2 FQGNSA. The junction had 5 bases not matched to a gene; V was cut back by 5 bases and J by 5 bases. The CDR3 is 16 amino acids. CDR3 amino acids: CASSMGLAGGAETQYF. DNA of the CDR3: TGTGCCAGCAGCATGGGACTAGCGGGGGGGGCCGAGACCCAGTACTTC.

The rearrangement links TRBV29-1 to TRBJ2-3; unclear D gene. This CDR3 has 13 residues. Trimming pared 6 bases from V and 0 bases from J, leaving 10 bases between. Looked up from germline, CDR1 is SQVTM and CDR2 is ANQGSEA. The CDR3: CSVDTDSTDTQYF. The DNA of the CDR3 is TGCAGCGTCGACACTGACAGCACAGATACGCAGTATTTT.

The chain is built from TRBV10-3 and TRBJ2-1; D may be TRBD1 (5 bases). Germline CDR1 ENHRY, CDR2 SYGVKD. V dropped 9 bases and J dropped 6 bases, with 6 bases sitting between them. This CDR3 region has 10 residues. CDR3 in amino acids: CAIGANEQFF. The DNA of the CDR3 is TGTGCCATTGGGGCCAATGAGCAGTTCTTC.

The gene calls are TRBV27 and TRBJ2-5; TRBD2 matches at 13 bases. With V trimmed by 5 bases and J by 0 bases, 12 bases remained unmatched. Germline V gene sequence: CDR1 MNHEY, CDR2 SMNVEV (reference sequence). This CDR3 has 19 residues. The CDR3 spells CASSPIPSGLAGYQETQYF. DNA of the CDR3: TGTGCCAGCAGTCCAATCCCCTCGGGACTAGCGGGGTACCAAGAGACCCAGTACTTC.

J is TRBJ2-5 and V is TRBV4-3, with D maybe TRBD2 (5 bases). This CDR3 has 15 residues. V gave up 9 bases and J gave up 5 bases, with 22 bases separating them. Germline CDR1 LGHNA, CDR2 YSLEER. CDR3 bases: TGCGCCAGTTCCCCGGGCATCTCGGGATTGGAGACCCAGTACTTC. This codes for CASSPGISGLETQYF.

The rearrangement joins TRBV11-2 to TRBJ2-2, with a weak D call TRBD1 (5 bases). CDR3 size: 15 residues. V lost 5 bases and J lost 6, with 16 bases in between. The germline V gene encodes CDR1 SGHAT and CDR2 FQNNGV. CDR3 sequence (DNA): TGTGCCAGCAGCAACCGTCGTTTAGGGGCCGGGGAGCTGTTTTTT. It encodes CASSNRRLGAGELFF.

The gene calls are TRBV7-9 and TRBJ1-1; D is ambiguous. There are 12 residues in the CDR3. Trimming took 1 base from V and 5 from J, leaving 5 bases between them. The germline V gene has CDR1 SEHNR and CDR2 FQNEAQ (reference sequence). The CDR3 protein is CASSLVPTEAFF. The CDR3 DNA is TGTGCCAGCAGCTTAGTCCCGACTGAAGCTTTCTTT.